Below, 19 T cell receptor beta chains from the same sample are listed, as sequenced in a study of T-cell memory formation after mild COVID-19. From the 5' RACE reads, TCRdb called clonotypes with MiXCR, one entry per CDR3 protein. This sample has a few hundred thousand distinct CDR3 sequences, with roughly 10% found just once. Sequencing used PBMCs or a T cell subset sorted from them (not recorded which). The origin of the receptors is a man aged 18 to 29 who had mild COVID-19 (a few samples of this study predate the infection). Cell type and time point are not known.

This clonotype was counted at least ten times. The chain combines TRBV7-9 with TRBJ1-4, with a tentative D call TRBD1 (6 bases). The V end lost 8 bases, the J end lost 3 bases, and 16 bases lay between the germline ends. The CDR3 consists of 15 residues. Germline lookup yields CDR1 SEHNR and CDR2 FQNEAQ (reference sequence). The CDR3 DNA reads TGTGCCAGCCACGTAGGGGGTACAGCTAATGAAAAACTGTTTTTT. This encodes CASHVGGTANEKLFF.

This clonotype came up a few times. The chain has TRBV13 and TRBJ1-5; 8 bases are a match to TRBD1. V dropped 5 bases and J dropped 4; count of bases not matched to a gene: 10. This CDR3 region has 16 residues. Per the germline V gene, CDR1 is PRHDT and CDR2 is FYEKMQ (reference sequence). The CDR3 loop is CASSPETGQGNQPQHF. DNA of the CDR3: TGTGCCAGCAGCCCGGAAACCGGACAGGGTAATCAGCCCCAGCATTTT.

This clonotype has more than one count but fewer than ten. The V and J genes are TRBV29-1 and TRBJ2-2; D ambiguous. V lost 1 base, J lost 7 bases, and 10 bases lay in between. The CDR3 is made up of 13 amino acids. Germline CDR1 is SQVTM and CDR2 is ANQGSEA. The CDR3 reads CSVEVGGVGELFF. CDR3 sequence (DNA): TGCAGCGTTGAAGTTGGCGGCGTCGGGGAGCTGTTTTTT.

This clonotype was detected a few times. V is TRBV4-3 and J is TRBJ1-2; D not certain. CDR1 and CDR2 (germline): LGHNA, YSLEER. Between the trimmed V and J ends, which lost 0 bases and 8 bases, there was a span of 22 bases. The CDR3 consists of 17 residues. CDR3 amino acids: CASSQDSATGRLQGYTF. The CDR3 DNA follows: TGCGCCAGCAGCCAAGATTCGGCGACTGGGCGATTACAAGGCTACACCTTC.

This clonotype was counted between two and nine times. The genes are TRBV12-3 or TRBV12-4 and TRBJ2-3, with 13 nucleotides matching TRBD2. The V and J ends lost 8 bases and 4 bases, in that order; junction bases with no gene match: 12. This CDR3 is built from 17 residues. The CDR3 region is CASGWTSGGAGADTQYF. Written as DNA, the CDR3 is TGTGCCAGCGGCTGGACTAGCGGGGGAGCGGGGGCAGATACGCAGTATTTT.

This chain uses TRBV12-3 or TRBV12-4 with TRBJ2-5; D possibly matches TRBD1 or TRBD2 (6 bases each). Between the trimmed V and J ends, which lost 7 bases and 5 bases, there was a span of 14 bases. The CDR3 has 13 residues. CDR3 sequence: CASTLGGRETQYF. The CDR3 nucleotides are TGTGCCAGCACTCTAGGGGGGCGGGAGACCCAGTACTTC.

The V gene is TRBV7-2, the J gene TRBJ2-5; 15 bases match TRBD2. From germline, CDR1 is SGHTA and CDR2 FQGNSA. The V and J ends lost 2 bases and 5 bases, in that order; junction bases with no gene match: 6. This CDR3 spans 17 amino acids. CDR3 residues: CASSLRTSGGAGETQYF. As DNA, the CDR3 is TGTGCCAGCAGCTTACGGACTAGCGGGGGGGCCGGGGAGACCCAGTACTTC.

This clonotype has at least ten counts. The chain recombines TRBV12-3 or TRBV12-4 with TRBJ2-5, with TRBD2 matching 8 bases. The trim removed 7 bases at V and 4 bases at J, leaving 5 bases unmatched. There are 13 residues in the CDR3. CDR3 sequence (DNA): TGTGCCAGCACCCGCGGGGGGCGAGAGACCCAGTACTTC. It yields the protein CASTRGGRETQYF.

This clonotype was found many times. The rearrangement uses TRBV10-3 and TRBJ2-1, with 7 bases lining up with TRBD2. This CDR3 has 15 residues. CDR1 ENHRY and CDR2 SYGVKD come from the germline V gene. With 0 bases clipped from V and 7 bases from J, the junction kept 6 bases outside the gene matches. The CDR3, as DNA: TGTGCCATCAGTGAGTCATCAGCGGGGAGGAATGAGCAGTTCTTC. Protein product: CAISESSAGRNEQFF.

This clonotype was recorded a few times. The CDR3 is CSARENEYEQYF. The CDR3 DNA sequence: TGCAGTGCTAGAGAAAATGAGTACGAGCAGTACTTC. The chain joins TRBV20-1 to TRBJ2-7; D call uncertain. Germline V lookup: CDR1 DFQATT, CDR2 SNEGSKA (reference sequence). The length of the CDR3 is 12 residues. Trimming cost V 0 bases and J 4 bases, with 7 bases left between them.

This clonotype was detected only a few times. V is TRBV4-2 and J is TRBJ2-2, with D perhaps assigned TRBD1 or TRBD2 (5 bases each). This CDR3 comprises 15 residues. CDR1 is LGHNA, CDR2 YNFKEQ, per germline. The ends were cut back, 4 bases at V and 5 bases at J, with 14 bases in the middle. CDR3 sequence reads: CASSRPGRETGELFF. The CDR3 DNA reads as TGTGCCAGCAGCCGGCCGGGGCGAGAAACCGGGGAGCTGTTTTTT.

The chain joins TRBV7-9 to TRBJ1-2, with TRBD1 matching over 7 bases. With V trimmed by 7 bases and J by 7 bases, 6 bases remained unmatched. This CDR3 spans 12 amino acids. Looked up from germline, CDR1 is SEHNR and CDR2 is FQNEAQ (reference sequence). This CDR3 is CASTEGAGGYTF. The CDR3 nucleotides read TGTGCCAGCACGGAGGGGGCCGGTGGCTACACCTTC.

Ten or more counts support this clonotype. This chain uses TRBV20-1 with TRBJ1-2, with TRBD1 identical over 8 bases. CDR3 length equals 12 residues. Germline-derived CDR1 and CDR2 are DFQATT and SNEGSKA (reference sequence). V dropped 3 bases and J dropped 5; count of bases not matched to a gene: 2. CDR3 sequence reads: CSASTGGYGYTF. CDR3 DNA: TGCAGTGCTAGCACAGGGGGATATGGCTACACCTTC.

The chain recombines TRBV12-3 or TRBV12-4 with TRBJ2-5, with 9 bases that match TRBD2. The V and J ends lost 6 bases and 5 bases, in that order; junction bases with no gene match: 13. This CDR3 region has 16 residues. The CDR3 region is CASRLGASGVVETQYF. For the CDR3, the DNA is TGTGCCAGCAGACTCGGGGCTAGCGGGGTAGTTGAGACCCAGTACTTC.

This clonotype was seen repeatedly, ten times or more. The CDR3 DNA reads TGTGCCAGCAGTGTGAGTCCTAACACAGATACGCAGTATTTT. Its translation: CASSVSPNTDTQYF. The chain couples TRBV27 to TRBJ2-3; D gene uncertain. V gave up 5 bases and J gave up 2 bases, with 11 bases separating them. Germline CDR1 reads MNHEY; CDR2 reads SMNVEV (reference sequence). The CDR3 extends over 14 amino acids.

J is TRBJ2-1 and V is TRBV5-1; 12 bases map to TRBD2. The CDR3 extends over 14 amino acids. Unmatched junction bases numbered 2, after V lost 5 bases and J lost 5 bases. Germline V CDR1 and CDR2: SGHRS, YFSETQ. CDR3 in amino acids: CASSRLAGDNEQFF. The CDR3 bases are TGCGCCAGCAGTAGACTAGCGGGGGACAATGAGCAGTTCTTC.

This sequence joins TRBV12-3 or TRBV12-4 and TRBJ2-2; TRBD2 agrees at 9 bases. CDR3 length: 14 residues. V shed 3 bases and J 8 bases; nucleotides not matched to a gene: 4. CDR3 in DNA: TGTGCCAGCAGTTTCCGTCTAGCGGGGGGGGAGCTGTTTTTT. Translating gives CASSFRLAGGELFF.

A few counts support this clonotype. V and J are TRBV9 and TRBJ2-5, with D unresolved. V was shortened by 1 base and J by 4 bases, with 5 bases between the two germline ends. This CDR3 comprises 12 residues. Per the germline V gene, CDR1 is SGDLS and CDR2 is YYNGEE. The CDR3 protein is CASSVSGETQYF. The CDR3 DNA sequence: TGTGCCAGCAGCGTATCGGGAGAGACCCAGTACTTC.

This sequence joins TRBV6-2 or TRBV6-3 and TRBJ1-1, with 7 bases identical to TRBD1. CDR1 is MNHEY and CDR2 is SVGEGT in the germline V gene. With 4 bases clipped from V and 4 bases from J, the junction kept 3 bases outside the gene matches. This CDR3 contains 13 residues. The DNA of the CDR3 is TGTGCCAGCAGTTTCTCAGGGGGCACTGAAGCTTTCTTT. Its protein product is CASSFSGGTEAFF.